What follows are 23 T cell receptor beta chains derived from one specimen sequenced in a study of regulatory T cells in long-lasting Graves disease. Time point meaning: newly diagnosed GD, antithyroid drugs for less than 3 months. TCR sequences were obtained from RNA taken from PBMCs. Library construction for TCR beta used iRepertoire HTBI primers and Arm-PCR of CDR3 regions. TCRdb used MiXCR to reprocess the multiplex PCR reads, holding one entry per CDR3 protein. This table holds 300,000 to 400,000 distinct CDR3 sequences, roughly a sixth found once. Sequencing used peripheral blood mononuclear cells (PBMCs), obtained at new diagnosis, from a patient treated with antithyroid drugs. The origin of the receptors is a female donor with Graves disease.

This clonotype was seen ten or more times. The V call is TRBV7-2, the J call TRBJ2-3; 7 bases line up with TRBD2. Germline trimming cut 2 bases from V and 1 base from J; bases unmatched to any gene: 3. This CDR3 is 15 amino acids long. From germline, CDR1 is SGHTA and CDR2 FQGNSA. CDR3 loop: CASSLSGVRTDTQYF. The CDR3 region has the DNA TGTGCCAGCAGCTTAAGCGGGGTTCGCACAGATACGCAGTATTTT.

The sample holds many counts of this clonotype. This chain links TRBV28 with TRBJ2-7; 7 positions match TRBD2. Germline lookup yields CDR1 MDHEN and CDR2 SYDVKM. The CDR3 loop spans 14 amino acids. Trimming at V came to 4 bases and at J to 7 bases, leaving 10 bases not matched to a gene. The CDR3 spells CASSSPQAGGEQYF. CDR3 coding DNA: TGTGCCAGCAGTTCCCCCCAGGCCGGGGGGGAGCAGTACTTC.

V usage is TRBV12-3 or TRBV12-4 and J usage is TRBJ2-7; 9 bases align to TRBD2. Trimming at V came to 5 bases and at J to 1 base, leaving 9 bases not matched to a gene. CDR3 length equals 16 residues. The CDR3 region is CASSPGPSGGSYEQYF. Here the CDR3 DNA reads TGTGCCAGCAGTCCGGGGCCGAGCGGGGGGTCCTACGAGCAGTACTTC.

V is TRBV6-1 and J is TRBJ2-7; D is uncertain. Germline-derived CDR1 and CDR2 are MNHNS and SASEGT. V shed 2 bases and J shed 7 bases, with 12 bases lying between them. The CDR3 totals 13 residues. CDR3 nucleotides: TGTGCCAGCAGTGAACAGGCCTCTTGGGAGCAGTACTTC. It encodes CASSEQASWEQYF.

This clonotype has more than one count but fewer than ten. The DNA of the CDR3 is TGTGCCAGCAGTTCCCCCGCATCTGGGGAGCTGTTTTTT. Protein sequence: CASSSPASGELFF. The chain uses TRBV27 and TRBJ2-2; no reliable D call. V was cut by 4 bases and J by 8 bases, with 11 bases left in between. The CDR3 consists of 13 residues. The germline gives CDR1 MNHEY, CDR2 SMNVEV (reference sequence).

The genes are TRBV12-3 or TRBV12-4 and TRBJ1-5; possible D gene TRBD1, 5 bases. The CDR3 is made up of 13 amino acids. V was pared by 8 bases and J by 5 bases, with 13 bases between. The CDR3 sequence is CASGRGRDQPQHF. CDR3 in DNA: TGTGCCAGCGGTCGGGGCAGGGATCAGCCCCAGCATTTT.

This clonotype was recorded a few times. The CDR3: CASSTPPWEGLMEKLFF. The CDR3 DNA sequence: TGTGCCAGTAGTACGCCGCCTTGGGAAGGCCTAATGGAAAAACTGTTTTTT. The V and J genes are TRBV19 and TRBJ1-4; no clear D gene. V was pared by 4 bases and J by 8 bases, with 23 bases between. This CDR3 is 17 amino acids long. In germline, CDR1 is LNHDA, CDR2 SQIVND (reference sequence). The full variable domain, rest sourced from reference TRBV19 and TRBJ1-4, is DGGITQSPKYLFRKEGQNVTLSCEQNLNHDAMYWYRQDPGQGLRLIYYSQIVNDFQKGDIAEGYSVSREKKESFPLTVTSAQKNPTAFYLCASSTPPWEGLMEKLFFGSGTQLSVL.

This chain connects TRBV12-3 or TRBV12-4 to TRBJ1-1; TRBD1 aligns across 8 bases. V shed 7 bases, J shed 0 bases, and the junction held 10 bases outside the gene matches. CDR3 size: 16 residues. The CDR3 sequence: CASTPYRQGMNTEAFF. CDR3 bases: TGTGCCAGCACCCCCTACCGACAGGGGATGAACACTGAAGCTTTCTTT.

The genes are TRBV27 and TRBJ1-2; 7 nucleotides agree with TRBD1. The V gene end was trimmed by 5 bases and the J gene end by 1 base; junction bases not matched to a gene: 10. In germline, CDR1 is MNHEY, CDR2 SMNVEV (reference sequence). CDR3 size: 16 residues. CDR3 amino acids: CASSEITGERNYGYTF. CDR3 in DNA: TGTGCCAGCAGTGAAATAACAGGGGAACGTAACTATGGCTACACCTTC.

The rearrangement links TRBV20-1 to TRBJ2-4, with 7 bases identical to TRBD1. V lost 3 bases, J lost 3 bases, and 5 bases stayed unmatched. CDR3 length: 14 residues. Germline loops: CDR1 DFQATT, CDR2 SNEGSKA (reference sequence). This chain's CDR3 is CSASKAGGKNIQYF. CDR3 nucleotides: TGCAGTGCTAGTAAGGCAGGGGGCAAAAACATTCAGTACTTC.

This clonotype was counted ten times or more. The CDR3: CASSEVSGRYYYEQYF. The CDR3, as DNA: TGTGCCAGCAGTGAAGTGAGCGGGAGGTACTACTACGAGCAGTACTTC. The chain has TRBV6-1 and TRBJ2-7, with TRBD2 matching 9 bases. The CDR3 covers 16 residues. Germline V gives CDR1 MNHNS, CDR2 SASEGT. J lost 3 bases, V lost 1 base, and 7 bases had no gene match.

The table lists this clonotype with many counts. V usage is TRBV5-1 and J usage is TRBJ2-4; the match to TRBD2 covers 16 bases. Germline lookup yields CDR1 SGHRS and CDR2 YFSETQ. Trimming took 4 bases from V and 6 from J; bases not matched to a gene: 4. CDR3 length: 16 amino acids. CDR3 sequence reads: CASSPGTSGRGNIQYF. CDR3 in DNA: TGCGCCAGCAGCCCTGGGACTAGCGGGAGGGGAAACATTCAGTACTTC.

This clonotype was detected many times. The chain uses TRBV2 and TRBJ2-1, with no clear D. The length of the CDR3 is 15 residues. Germline V gene sequence: CDR1 SNHLY, CDR2 FYNNEI. V gave up 4 bases and J gave up 6 bases, with 16 bases separating them. The chain's CDR3 is CASSGGPAVGNEQFF. The CDR3 bases are TGTGCCAGCAGTGGCGGACCCGCGGTTGGCAATGAGCAGTTCTTC.

A few counts support this clonotype. The J gene is TRBJ2-3, the V gene TRBV10-3; D may correspond to TRBD1 or TRBD2 (5 bases each). The germline V gene encodes CDR1 ENHRY and CDR2 SYGVKD. Trimming took 11 bases from V and 0 from J, leaving 15 bases between them. The length of the CDR3 is 14 residues. Written as DNA, the CDR3 is TGTGCCTCGGGGACGGCCCCTAGCACAGATACGCAGTATTTT. Its protein is CASGTAPSTDTQYF.

This chain uses TRBV7-9 with TRBJ2-1, with TRBD2 matching 10 bases. V lost 3 bases, J lost 9 bases, and 8 bases stayed unmatched. This CDR3 has 15 amino acids. Germline-derived CDR1 and CDR2 are SEHNR and FQNEAQ (reference sequence). As DNA, the CDR3 is TGTGCCAGCAGCTTTTCTAGCGGGAGTAAGGTTGAGCAGTTCTTC. This translates into CASSFSSGSKVEQFF. Complete variable domain (other parts from reference TRBV7-9 and TRBJ2-1): DTGVSQNPRHKITKRGQNVTFRCDPISEHNRLYWYRQTLGQGPEFLTYFQNEAQLEKSRLLSDRFSAERPKGSFSTLEIQRTEQGDSAMYLCASSFSSGSKVEQFFGPGTRLTVL.

V usage is TRBV6-1 and J usage is TRBJ1-2, with D possibly matching TRBD1 (5 bases). Trimming removed 5 bases from V and 8 bases from J, with 15 bases in between. This CDR3 has 13 residues. Germline V gene lookup returns CDR1 MNHNS and CDR2 SASEGT. In DNA form, the CDR3 reads TGTGCCAGCAGTAGCCGCGGGGCGGGCGGCTACACCTTC. Its translation is CASSSRGAGGYTF.

This clonotype was seen at least ten times. The chain combines TRBV11-2 with TRBJ2-2; possible D gene TRBD1, 6 bases. There are 16 residues in the CDR3. Germline assignment: CDR1 SGHAT and CDR2 FQNNGV. With 4 bases removed from V and 0 bases from J, the gap between germline ends came to 12 bases. CDR3 nucleotide sequence: TGTGCCAGCAGCTCATTCGACAGGTCGAACACCGGGGAGCTGTTTTTT. Its protein product is CASSSFDRSNTGELFF.

CDR3 amino acids: CASSNQDRGLNIQYF. The CDR3 DNA follows: TGTGCCAGCAGTAACCAAGACAGGGGACTAAACATTCAGTACTTC. The chain joins TRBV6-1 to TRBJ2-4; 8 bases align to TRBD1. CDR3 length equals 15 residues. CDR1 and CDR2 from the germline V gene are MNHNS and SASEGT. The junction had 9 bases not matched to a gene; V was cut back by 5 bases and J by 6 bases.

CDR3 in amino acids: CASSRAGADTQYF. As DNA, the CDR3 is TGTGCCAGCAGCCGAGCAGGAGCAGATACGCAGTATTTT. This chain connects TRBV14 to TRBJ2-3; D uncertain. The CDR3 runs 13 residues. CDR1 is SGHDN, CDR2 FVKESK, per germline. V was trimmed by 4 bases and J by 4 bases, leaving 9 bases between them.

This clonotype was picked up many times. The chain joins TRBV29-1 to TRBJ1-1; 7 bases align to TRBD1. Looked up from germline, CDR1 is SQVTM and CDR2 is ANQGSEA. The CDR3 covers 13 residues. J gave up 0 bases and V 7 bases, and 5 bases lay outside the gene matches. CDR3 amino acids: CSARDSMNTEAFF. The CDR3 region has the DNA TGCAGCGCCCGGGACAGCATGAACACTGAAGCTTTCTTT.

There are many counts of this clonotype. The genes are TRBV12-3 or TRBV12-4 and TRBJ1-1, with D hard to call. CDR3 length: 13 amino acids. V gave up 3 bases and J gave up 2 bases, with 7 bases separating them. CDR3 sequence reads: CASSFAVNTEAFF. The DNA for the CDR3 is TGTGCCAGCAGTTTCGCGGTAAACACTGAAGCTTTCTTT.

This clonotype was counted ten times or more. The V gene is TRBV7-2, the J gene TRBJ2-7; 7 bases fit TRBD2. CDR3 size: 14 residues. Germline V CDR1 and CDR2: SGHTA, FQGNSA. V dropped 3 bases and J dropped 1; count of bases not matched to a gene: 3. In nucleotides, the CDR3 is TGTGCCAGCAGCTTTCCGGGAGGATCCTACGAGCAGTACTTC. Residues: CASSFPGGSYEQYF.

This chain uses TRBV29-1 with TRBJ2-7; D gene uncertain. CDR1 SQVTM and CDR2 ANQGSEA come from the germline V gene. Trimming cost V 3 bases and J 3 bases, with 9 bases left between them. This CDR3 contains 12 residues. The CDR3 here is CSVERPGYEQYF. For the CDR3, the DNA is TGCAGCGTTGAGCGTCCGGGCTACGAGCAGTACTTC.